This T cell receptor beta chain was captured by sequencing in a study of regulatory and conventional T cells in RAG deficiency. Study details: Hypomorphic RAG mutations in CID or atypical SCID frequently accompany autoimmunity. The study's findings and limits: Shannon entropy fell and Simpson indices rose in RAG-deficient patients. Omenn syndrome and CID/AS patients had 80 to 100-fold fewer unique Treg TCR beta sequences, versus roughly 9.6-fold elsewhere. In Omenn syndrome, Treg and Tconv repertoires overlapped >85%.

Using immunoSEQ multiplex PCR, the repertoire was profiled, and TCRdb retains in-frame clones only, with some absent. This table holds about 5,500 clones, just under 95% found once. Concerning this clone itself: Its target is not known.

Sequences were obtained from CD8+ T cells sorted from blood. This receptor was taken from a human donor with RAG deficiency presenting as severe combined immunodeficiency.

The CDR3 reads CASSLLGAGELFF. The DNA for the CDR3 is TGTGCCAGCAGTTTATTGGGGGCCGGGGAGCTGTTTTTT. V and J are TRBV27 and TRBJ2-2, with D possibly being TRBD1 or TRBD2 (5 bases each). Germline CDR1 is MNHEY and CDR2 is SMNVEV (reference sequence). The V and J ends lost 1 base and 6 bases respectively, with 6 bases between them. This CDR3 has 13 residues.